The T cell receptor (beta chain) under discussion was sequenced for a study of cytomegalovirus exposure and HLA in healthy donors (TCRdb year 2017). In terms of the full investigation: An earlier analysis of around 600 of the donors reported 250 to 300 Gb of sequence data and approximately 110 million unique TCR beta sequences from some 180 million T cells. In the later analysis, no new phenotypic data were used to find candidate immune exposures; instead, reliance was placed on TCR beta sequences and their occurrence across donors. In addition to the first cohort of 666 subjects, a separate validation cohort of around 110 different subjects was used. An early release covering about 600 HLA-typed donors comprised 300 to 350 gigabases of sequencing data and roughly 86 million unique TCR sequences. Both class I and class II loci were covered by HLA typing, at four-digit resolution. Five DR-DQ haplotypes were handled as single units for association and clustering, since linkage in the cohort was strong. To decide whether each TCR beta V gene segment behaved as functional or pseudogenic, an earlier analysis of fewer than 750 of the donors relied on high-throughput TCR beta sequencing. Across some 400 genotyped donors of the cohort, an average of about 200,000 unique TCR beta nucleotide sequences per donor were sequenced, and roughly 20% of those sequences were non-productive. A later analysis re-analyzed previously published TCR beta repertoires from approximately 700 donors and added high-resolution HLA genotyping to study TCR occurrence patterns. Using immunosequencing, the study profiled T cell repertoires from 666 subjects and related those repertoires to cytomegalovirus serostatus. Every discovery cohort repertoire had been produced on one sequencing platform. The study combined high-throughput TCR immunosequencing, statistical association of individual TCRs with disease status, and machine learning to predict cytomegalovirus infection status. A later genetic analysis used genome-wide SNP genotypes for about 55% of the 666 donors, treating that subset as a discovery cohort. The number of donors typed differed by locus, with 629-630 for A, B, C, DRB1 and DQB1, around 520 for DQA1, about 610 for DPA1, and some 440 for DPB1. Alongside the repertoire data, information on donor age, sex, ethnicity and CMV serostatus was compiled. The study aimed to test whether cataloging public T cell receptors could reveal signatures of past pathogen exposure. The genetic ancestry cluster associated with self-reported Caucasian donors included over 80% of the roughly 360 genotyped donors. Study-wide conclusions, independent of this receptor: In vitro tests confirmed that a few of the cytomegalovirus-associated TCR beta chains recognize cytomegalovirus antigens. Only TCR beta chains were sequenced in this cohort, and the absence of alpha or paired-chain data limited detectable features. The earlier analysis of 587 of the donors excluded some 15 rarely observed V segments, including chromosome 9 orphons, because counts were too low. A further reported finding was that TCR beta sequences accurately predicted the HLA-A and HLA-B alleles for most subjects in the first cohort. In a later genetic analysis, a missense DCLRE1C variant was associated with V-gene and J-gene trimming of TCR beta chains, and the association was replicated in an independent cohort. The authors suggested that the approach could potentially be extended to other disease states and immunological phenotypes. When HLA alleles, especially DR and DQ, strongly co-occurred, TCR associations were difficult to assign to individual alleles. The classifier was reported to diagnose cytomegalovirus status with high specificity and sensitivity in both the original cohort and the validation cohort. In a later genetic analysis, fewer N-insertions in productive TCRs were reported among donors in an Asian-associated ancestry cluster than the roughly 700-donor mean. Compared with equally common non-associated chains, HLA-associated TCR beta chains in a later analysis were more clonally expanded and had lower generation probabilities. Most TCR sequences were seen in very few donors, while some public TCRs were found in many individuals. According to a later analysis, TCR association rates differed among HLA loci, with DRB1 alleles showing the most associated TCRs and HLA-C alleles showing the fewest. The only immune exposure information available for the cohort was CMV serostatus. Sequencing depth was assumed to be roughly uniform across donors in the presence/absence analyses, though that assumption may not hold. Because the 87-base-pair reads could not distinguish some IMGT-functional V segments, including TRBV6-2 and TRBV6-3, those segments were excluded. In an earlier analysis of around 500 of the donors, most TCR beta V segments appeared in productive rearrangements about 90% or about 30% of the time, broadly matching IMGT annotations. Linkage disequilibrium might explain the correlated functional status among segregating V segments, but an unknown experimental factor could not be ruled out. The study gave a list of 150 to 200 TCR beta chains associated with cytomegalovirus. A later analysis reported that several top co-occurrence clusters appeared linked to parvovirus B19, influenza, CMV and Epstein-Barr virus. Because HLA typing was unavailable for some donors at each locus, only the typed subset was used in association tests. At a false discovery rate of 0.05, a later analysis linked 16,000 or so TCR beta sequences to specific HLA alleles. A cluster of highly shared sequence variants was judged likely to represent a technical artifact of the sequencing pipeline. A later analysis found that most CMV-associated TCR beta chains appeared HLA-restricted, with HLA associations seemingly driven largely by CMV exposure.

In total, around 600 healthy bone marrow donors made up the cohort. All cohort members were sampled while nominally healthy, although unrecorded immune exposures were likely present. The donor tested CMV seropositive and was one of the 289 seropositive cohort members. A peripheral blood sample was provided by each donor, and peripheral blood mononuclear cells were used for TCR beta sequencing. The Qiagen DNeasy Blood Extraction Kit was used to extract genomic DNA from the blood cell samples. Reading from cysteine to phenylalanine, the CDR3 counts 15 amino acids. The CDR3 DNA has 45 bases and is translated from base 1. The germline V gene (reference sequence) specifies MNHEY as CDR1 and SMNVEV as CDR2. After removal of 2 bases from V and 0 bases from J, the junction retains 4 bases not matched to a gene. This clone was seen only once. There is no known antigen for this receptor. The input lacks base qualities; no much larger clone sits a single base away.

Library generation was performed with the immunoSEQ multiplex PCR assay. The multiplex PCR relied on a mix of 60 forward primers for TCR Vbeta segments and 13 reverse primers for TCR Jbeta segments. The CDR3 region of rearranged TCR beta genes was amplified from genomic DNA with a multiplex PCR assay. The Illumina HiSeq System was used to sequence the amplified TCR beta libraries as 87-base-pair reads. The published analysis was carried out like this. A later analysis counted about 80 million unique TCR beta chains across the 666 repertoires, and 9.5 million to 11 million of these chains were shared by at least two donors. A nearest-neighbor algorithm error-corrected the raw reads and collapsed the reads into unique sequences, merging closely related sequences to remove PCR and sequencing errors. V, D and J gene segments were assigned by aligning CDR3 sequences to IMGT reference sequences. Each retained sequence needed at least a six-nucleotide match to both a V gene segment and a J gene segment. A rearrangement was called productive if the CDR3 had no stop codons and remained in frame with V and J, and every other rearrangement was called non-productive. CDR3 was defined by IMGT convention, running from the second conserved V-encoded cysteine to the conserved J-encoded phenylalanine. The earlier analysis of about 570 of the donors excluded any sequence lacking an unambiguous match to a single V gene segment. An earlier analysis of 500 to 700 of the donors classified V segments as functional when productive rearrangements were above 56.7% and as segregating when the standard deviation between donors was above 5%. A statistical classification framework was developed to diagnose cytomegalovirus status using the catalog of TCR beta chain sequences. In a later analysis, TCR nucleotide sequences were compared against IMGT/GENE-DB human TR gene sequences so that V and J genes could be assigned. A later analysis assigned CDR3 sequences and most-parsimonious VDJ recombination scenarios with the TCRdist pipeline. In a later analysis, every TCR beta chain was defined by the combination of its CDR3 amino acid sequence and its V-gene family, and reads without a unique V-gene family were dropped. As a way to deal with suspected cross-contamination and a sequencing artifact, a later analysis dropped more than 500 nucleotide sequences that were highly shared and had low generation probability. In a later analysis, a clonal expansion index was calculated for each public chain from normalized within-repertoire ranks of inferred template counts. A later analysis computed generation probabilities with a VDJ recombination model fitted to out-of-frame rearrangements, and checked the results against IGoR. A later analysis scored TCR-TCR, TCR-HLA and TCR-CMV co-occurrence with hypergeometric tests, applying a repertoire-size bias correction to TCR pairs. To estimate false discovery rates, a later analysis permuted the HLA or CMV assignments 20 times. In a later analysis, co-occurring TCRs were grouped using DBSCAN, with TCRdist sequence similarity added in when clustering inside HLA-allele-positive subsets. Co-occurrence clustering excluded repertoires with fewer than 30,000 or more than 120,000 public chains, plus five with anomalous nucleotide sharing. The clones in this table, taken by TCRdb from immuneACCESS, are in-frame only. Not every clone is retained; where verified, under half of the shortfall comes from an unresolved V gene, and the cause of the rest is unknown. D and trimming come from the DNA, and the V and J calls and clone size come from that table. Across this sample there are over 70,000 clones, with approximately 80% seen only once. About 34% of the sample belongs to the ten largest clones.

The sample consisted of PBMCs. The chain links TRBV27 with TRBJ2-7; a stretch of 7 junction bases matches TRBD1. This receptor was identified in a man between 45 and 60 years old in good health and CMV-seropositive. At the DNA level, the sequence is TGTGCCAGCAGTTTAGCCGGGACAGACTCCTACGAGCAGTACTTC. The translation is CASSLAGTDSYEQYF.